This TCR beta chain appears in the sequencing data of a study of blood T cell repertoires in COVID-19. The germline V gene encodes CDR1 MNHEY and CDR2 SVGAGI. V was clipped by 7 bases and J by 8 bases; unmatched bases: 12. CDR3 size: 15 residues. Generated by immunoSEQ multiplex PCR, the TCRdb table keeps only in-frame clones and is missing some. The table lists 150,000 or so clones, about 83% of them singletons, with 9.5% to 13% in the top ten. The specimen was peripheral blood. The TCR comes from a woman aged 60-75 years with COVID-19, enrolled during active disease. This chain joins TRBV6-5 and TRBJ1-4, with 8 bases aligning to TRBD1. CDR3 in amino acids: CASTSVGTGREKLFF. The CDR3 coding sequence is TGTGCCAGCACCTCGGTAGGGACAGGAAGGGAAAAACTGTTTTTT.